The present TCR beta chain was sequenced within a study of blood T cell repertoires in COVID-19. TCRdb's copy holds only in-frame clones and misses some; the assay was immunoSEQ multiplex PCR. This repertoire shows fewer than 45,000 clones, around 81% found once; its top ten account for approximately 38%. The trim removed 11 bases at V and 3 bases at J, leaving 10 bases unmatched. CDR1 is SNHLY, CDR2 FYNNEI, per germline. The CDR3 has 14 amino acids. Material: peripheral blood. The clonotype comes from a man between 40 and 49 years old with active or convalescent COVID-19. V gene TRBV2 combines with J gene TRBJ1-2, with 9 bases identical to TRBD1. The CDR3 region has the DNA TGTGCCCGCCTGGGACAGGGAGTCGACTATGGCTACACCTTC. This codes for CARLGQGVDYGYTF.